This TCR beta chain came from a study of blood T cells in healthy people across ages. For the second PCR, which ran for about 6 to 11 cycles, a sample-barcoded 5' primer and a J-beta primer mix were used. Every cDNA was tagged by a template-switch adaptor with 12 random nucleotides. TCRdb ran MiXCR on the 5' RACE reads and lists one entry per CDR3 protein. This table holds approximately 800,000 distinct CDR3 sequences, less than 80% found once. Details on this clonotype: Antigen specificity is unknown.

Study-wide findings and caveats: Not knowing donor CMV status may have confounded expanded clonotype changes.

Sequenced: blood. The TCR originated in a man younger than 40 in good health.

CDR3 protein: CASSPYRGAATNEKLFF. CDR3 bases: TGTGCCAGCAGTCCTTACCGGGGGGCCGCAACTAATGAAAAACTGTTTTTT. V and J are TRBV28 and TRBJ1-4, with a weak D call TRBD1 (6 bases). Germline CDR1 reads MDHEN; CDR2 reads SYDVKM. Trimming cost V 5 bases and J 0 bases, with 16 bases left between them. This CDR3 is 17 amino acids long.